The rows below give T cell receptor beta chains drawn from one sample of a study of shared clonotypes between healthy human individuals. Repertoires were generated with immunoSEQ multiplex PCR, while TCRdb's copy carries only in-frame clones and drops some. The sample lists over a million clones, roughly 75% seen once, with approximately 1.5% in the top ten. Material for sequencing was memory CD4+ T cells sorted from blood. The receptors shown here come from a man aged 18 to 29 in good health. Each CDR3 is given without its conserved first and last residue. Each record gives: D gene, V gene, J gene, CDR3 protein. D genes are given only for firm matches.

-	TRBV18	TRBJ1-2	ASSPGVGENYGYT
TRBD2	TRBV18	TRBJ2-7	ASSPPSGDEQY
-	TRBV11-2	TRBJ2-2	ASSLGSRQRELF
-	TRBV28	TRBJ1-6	ASSLAGEINSPLH
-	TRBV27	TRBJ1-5	ASRQTGYSNQPQH
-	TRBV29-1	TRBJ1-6	SVEEKTGRNSPLH
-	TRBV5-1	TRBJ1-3	ASSLDPSGNTIY
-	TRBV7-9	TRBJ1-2	ASSLEGYGYYGYT
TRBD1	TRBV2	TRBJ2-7	ASIYRQGVNY
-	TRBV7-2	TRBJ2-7	ASSPQQYEQY
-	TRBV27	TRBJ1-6	ASSLSPGKNSPLH
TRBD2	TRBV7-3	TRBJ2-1	ASSLMGLAGNEQF
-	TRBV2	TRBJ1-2	ASRSSLGGYT
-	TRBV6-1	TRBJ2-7	ASRQVYEQY
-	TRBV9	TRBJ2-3	ASSVSGAPTDTQY
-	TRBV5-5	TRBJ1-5	ASRFGTDNQPQH
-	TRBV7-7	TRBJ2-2	ASSLSDTAGTGELF
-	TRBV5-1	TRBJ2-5	ASSSGVLQEGTQY
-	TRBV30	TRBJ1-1	AWSFRDRGAEAF
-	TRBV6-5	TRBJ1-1	ASSSSRGFRGLAF
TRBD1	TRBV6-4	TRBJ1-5	ASSDPRDRVGNQPQH
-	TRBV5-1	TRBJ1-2	ASRQRTDFYGYT
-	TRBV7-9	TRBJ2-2	ASSWTASTGELF
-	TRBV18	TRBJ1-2	ASSPSKGVYGYT
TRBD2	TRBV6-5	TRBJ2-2	ASNPGGGNTGELF
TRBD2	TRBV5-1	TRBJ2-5	ASSSSFSGRASETQY
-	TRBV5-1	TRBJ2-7	ASSFSGEQY
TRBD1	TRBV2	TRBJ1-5	ASRGDRENQPQH
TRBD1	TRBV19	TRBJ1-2	ASSTRQGNGYT
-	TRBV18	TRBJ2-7	ASSRVEAYEQY
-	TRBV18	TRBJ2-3	ASSPPWARDTQY
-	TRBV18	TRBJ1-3	ASSPVRDSGNTIY
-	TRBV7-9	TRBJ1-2	ASSLATGTLVYGYT